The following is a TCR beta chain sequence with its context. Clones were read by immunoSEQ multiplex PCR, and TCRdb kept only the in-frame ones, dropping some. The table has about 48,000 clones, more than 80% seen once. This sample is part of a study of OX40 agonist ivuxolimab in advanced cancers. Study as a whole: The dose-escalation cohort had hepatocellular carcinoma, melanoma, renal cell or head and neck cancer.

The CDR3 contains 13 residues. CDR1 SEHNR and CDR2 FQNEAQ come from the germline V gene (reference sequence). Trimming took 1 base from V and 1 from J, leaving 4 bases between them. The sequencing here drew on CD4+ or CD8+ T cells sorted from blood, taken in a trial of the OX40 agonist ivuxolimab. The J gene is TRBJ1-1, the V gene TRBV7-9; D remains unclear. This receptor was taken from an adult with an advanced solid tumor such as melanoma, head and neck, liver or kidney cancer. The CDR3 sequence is CASSLDANTEAFF. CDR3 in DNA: TGTGCCAGCAGCTTAGACGCGAACACTGAAGCTTTCTTT. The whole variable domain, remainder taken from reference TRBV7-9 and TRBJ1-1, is DTGVSQNPRHKITKRGQNVTFRCDPISEHNRLYWYRQTLGQGPEFLTYFQNEAQLEKSRLLSDRFSAERPKGSFSTLEIQRTEQGDSAMYLCASSLDANTEAFFGQGTRLTVV.